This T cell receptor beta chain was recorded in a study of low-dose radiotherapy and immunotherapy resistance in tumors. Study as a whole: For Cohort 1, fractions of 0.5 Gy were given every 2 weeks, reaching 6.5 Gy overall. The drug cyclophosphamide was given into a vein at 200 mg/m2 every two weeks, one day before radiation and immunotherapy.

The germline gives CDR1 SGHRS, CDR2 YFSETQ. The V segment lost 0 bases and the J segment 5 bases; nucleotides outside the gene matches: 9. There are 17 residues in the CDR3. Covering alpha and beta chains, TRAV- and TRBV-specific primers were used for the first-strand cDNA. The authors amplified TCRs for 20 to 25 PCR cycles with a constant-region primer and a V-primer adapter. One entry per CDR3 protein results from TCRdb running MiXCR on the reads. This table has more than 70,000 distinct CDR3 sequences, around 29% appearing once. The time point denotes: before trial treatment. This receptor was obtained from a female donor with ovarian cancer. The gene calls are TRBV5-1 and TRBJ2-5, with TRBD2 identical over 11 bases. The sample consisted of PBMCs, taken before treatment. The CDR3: CASSLGTSGSHGETQYF. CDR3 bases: TGCGCCAGCAGCTTGGGAACTAGCGGGAGTCACGGGGAGACCCAGTACTTC.